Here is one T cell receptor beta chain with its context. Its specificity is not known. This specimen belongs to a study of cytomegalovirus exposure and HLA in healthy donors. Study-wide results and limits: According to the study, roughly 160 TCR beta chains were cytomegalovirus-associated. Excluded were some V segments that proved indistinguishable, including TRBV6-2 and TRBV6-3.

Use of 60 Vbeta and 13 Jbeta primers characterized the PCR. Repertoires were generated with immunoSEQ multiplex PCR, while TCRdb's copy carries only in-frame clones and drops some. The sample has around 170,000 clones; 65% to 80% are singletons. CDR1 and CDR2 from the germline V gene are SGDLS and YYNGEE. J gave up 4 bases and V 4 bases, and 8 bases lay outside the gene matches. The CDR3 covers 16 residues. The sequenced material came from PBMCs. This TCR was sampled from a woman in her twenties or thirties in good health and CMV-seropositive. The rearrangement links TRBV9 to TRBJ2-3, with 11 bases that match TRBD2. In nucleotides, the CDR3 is TGTGCCAGCAGCTCACGGACTAGCGGGTCCTCAGATACGCAGTATTTT. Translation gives CASSSRTSGSSDTQYF.